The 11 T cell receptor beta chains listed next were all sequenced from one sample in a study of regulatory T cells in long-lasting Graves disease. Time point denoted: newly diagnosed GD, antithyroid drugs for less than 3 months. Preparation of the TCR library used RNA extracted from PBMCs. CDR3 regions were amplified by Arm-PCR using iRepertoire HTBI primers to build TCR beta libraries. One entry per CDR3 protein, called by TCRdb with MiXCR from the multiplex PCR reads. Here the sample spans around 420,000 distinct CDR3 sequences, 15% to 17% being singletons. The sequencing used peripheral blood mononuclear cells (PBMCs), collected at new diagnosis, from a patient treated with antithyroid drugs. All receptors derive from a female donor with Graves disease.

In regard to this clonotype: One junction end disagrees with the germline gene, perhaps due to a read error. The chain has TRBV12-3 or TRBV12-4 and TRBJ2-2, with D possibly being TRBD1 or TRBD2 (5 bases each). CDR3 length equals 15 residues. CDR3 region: CATGVQETNTGELSF. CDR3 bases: TGTGCCACCGGCGTACAGGAGACGAACACCGGGGAGCTGTCTTTT.

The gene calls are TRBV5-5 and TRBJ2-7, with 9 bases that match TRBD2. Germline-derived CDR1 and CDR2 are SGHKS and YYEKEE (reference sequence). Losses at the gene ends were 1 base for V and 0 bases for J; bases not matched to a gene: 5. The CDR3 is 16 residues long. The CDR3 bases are TGTGCCAGCAGCTTGAGGCGGGGGGGCGCCTCCTACGAGCAGTACTTC. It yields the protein CASSLRRGGASYEQYF.

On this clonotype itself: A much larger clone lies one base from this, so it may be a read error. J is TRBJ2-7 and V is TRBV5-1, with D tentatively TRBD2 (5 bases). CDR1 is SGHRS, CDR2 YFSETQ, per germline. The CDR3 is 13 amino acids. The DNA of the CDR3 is TGCGCCACCGCTCTTAGCGCTTCCTACGAGCAGCACTTC. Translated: CATALSASYEQHF.

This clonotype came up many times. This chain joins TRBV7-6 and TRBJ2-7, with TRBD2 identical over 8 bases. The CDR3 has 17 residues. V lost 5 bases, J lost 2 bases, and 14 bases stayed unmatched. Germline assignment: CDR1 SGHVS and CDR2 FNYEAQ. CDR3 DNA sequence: TGTGCCAGCAGCCCCGGAGTAGCGGGGCGTATCACCTACGAGCAGTACTTC. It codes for CASSPGVAGRITYEQYF.

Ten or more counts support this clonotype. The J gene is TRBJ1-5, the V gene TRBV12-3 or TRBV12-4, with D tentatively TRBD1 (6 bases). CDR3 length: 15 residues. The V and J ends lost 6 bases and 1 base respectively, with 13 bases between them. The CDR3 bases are TGTGCCAGCAGCCCAGGGGACGTAAGCAATCAGCCCCAGCATTTT. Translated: CASSPGDVSNQPQHF.

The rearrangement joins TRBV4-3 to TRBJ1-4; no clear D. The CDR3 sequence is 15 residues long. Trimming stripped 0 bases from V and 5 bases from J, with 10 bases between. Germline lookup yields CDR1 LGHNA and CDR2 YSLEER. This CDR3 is CASSQELGGNEKLFF. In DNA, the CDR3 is TGCGCCAGCAGCCAAGAGCTAGGCGGGAATGAAAAACTGTTTTTT.

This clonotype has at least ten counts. In DNA form, the CDR3 reads TGTGCCAGCAGTTTTCCTAGCGGGGTGAAAGAGACCCAGTACTTC. This sequence encodes CASSFPSGVKETQYF. This chain connects TRBV6-9 to TRBJ2-5; 9 bases are shared with TRBD2. V lost 4 bases to trimming and J lost 3 bases; unmatched junction nucleotides: 6. This CDR3 region has 15 residues. Germline values: CDR1 MNHGY, CDR2 SVAAGI.

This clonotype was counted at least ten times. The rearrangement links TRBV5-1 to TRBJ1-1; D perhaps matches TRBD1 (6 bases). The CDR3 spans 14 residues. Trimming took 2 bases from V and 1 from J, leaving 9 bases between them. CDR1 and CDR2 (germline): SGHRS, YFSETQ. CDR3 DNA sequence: TGCGCCAGCAGCTTCCCAGGGGAGAACACTGAAGCTTTCTTT. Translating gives CASSFPGENTEAFF.

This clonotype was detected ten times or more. This CDR3 reads CASSDGRQSNSPLHF. CDR3 DNA: TGTGCCAGCAGTGATGGGAGGCAGAGTAATTCACCCCTCCACTTT. The chain employs TRBV2 and TRBJ1-6, with unresolved D. V was pared by 3 bases and J by 6 bases, with 12 bases between. CDR3 length: 15 residues. Germline lookup yields CDR1 SNHLY and CDR2 FYNNEI.

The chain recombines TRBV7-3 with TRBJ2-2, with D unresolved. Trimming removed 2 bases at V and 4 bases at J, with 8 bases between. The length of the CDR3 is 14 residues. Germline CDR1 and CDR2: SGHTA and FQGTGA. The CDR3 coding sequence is TGTGCCAGCAGCTTAGTTTCCCCCACCGGGGAGCTGTTTTTT. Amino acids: CASSLVSPTGELFF.

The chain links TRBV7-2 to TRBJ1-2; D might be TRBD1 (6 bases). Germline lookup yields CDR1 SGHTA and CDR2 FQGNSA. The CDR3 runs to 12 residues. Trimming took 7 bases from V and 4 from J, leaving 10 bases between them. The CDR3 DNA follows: TGTGCCAGCAAGGGGGGGACCTATGGCTACACCTTC. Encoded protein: CASKGGTYGYTF.